This entry is about one T cell receptor (beta chain). Its specificity is not known. The data were taken from a study of post-analysis software for immune sequencing data. Looking at the study overall: Disease trajectories encompassed relapsing-remitting, secondary progressive and progressive-relapsing multiple sclerosis.

The study's findings and limits: Patients used several TRBV segments, including TRBV5-6, TRBV5-1 and TRBV20-1, more often than controls.

V shed 6 bases, J shed 0 bases, and the junction held 7 bases outside the gene matches. The CDR3 runs 16 residues. CDR1 is MNHNS, CDR2 SASEGT, per germline. cDNA libraries of TCR beta carried unique molecular identifiers. TCRdb passed the PCR reads through MiXCR, listing each CDR3 protein once. The sample has just over 250,000 distinct CDR3 sequences, less than 40% seen once. V and J are TRBV6-1 and TRBJ2-2; TRBD2 matches at 7 bases. Input material: blood. This TCR came from a girl aged 10 to 17 with multiple sclerosis. The CDR3 region is CASRPLAVSNTGELFF. CDR3 DNA sequence: TGTGCCAGCAGGCCCCTAGCGGTGTCGAACACCGGGGAGCTGTTTTTT.